The 2 T cell receptor beta chains below all came from one sample that was sequenced in a study of control samples from healthy donors and cancer patients. Clones were sequenced by immunoSEQ multiplex PCR, and TCRdb holds only the in-frame ones, with some missing. The table shows tens of thousands of clones, with more than 85% occurring only once. The sample taken for sequencing was blood. All receptors come from a woman aged 45-60 years in good health.

The V gene is TRBV3-1 (or the pseudogene TRBV3-2), the J gene TRBJ2-1; D gene uncertain. The CDR3 sequence is 14 residues long. V was cut by 0 bases and J by 5 bases, with 8 bases left in between. The V gene's germline CDR1 is LGHDT and CDR2 YNNKEL (reference sequence). CDR3 sequence (DNA): TGTGCCAGCAGCCAAGATGTAGGTAACAATGAGCAGTTCTTC. Translated, it gives CASSQDVGNNEQFF.

The CDR3 nucleotides read TGTGCCACCAGTGATTTCGGACAGGGGGCTAAGCAGTACTTC. This gives the protein CATSDFGQGAKQYF. V is TRBV24-1 and J is TRBJ2-7; 11 nucleotides line up with TRBD1. This CDR3 spans 14 amino acids. V shed 1 base, J shed 8 bases, and the junction held 3 bases outside the gene matches. Germline CDR1 KGHDR, CDR2 SFDVKD.